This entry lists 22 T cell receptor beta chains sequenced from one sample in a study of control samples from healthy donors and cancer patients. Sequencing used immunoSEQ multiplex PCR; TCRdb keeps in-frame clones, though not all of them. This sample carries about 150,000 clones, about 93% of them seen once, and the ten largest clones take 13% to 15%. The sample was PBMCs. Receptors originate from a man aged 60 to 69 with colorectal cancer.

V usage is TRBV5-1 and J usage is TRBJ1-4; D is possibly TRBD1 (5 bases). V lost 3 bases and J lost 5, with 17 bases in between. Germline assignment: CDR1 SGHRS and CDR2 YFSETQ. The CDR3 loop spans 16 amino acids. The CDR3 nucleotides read TGCGCCAGCAGCTCGTCTGGGGCATCACACAATGAAAAACTGTTTTTT. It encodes CASSSSGASHNEKLFF. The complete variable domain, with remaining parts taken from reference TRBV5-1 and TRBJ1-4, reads KAGVTQTPRYLIKTRGQQVTLSCSPISGHRSVSWYQQTPGQGLQFLFEYFSETQRNKGNFPGRFSGRQFSNSRSEMNVSTLELGDSALYLCASSSSGASHNEKLFFGSGTQLSVL.

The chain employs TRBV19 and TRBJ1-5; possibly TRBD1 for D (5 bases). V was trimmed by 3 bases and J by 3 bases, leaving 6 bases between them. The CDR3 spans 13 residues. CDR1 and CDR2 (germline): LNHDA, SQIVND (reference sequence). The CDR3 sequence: CASSMGVNQPQHF. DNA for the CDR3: TGTGCCAGTAGTATGGGGGTCAATCAGCCCCAGCATTTT. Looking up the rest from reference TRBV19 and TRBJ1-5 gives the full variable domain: DGGITQSPKYLFRKEGQNVTLSCEQNLNHDAMYWYRQDPGQGLRLIYYSQIVNDFQKGDIAEGYSVSREKKESFPLTVTSAQKNPTAFYLCASSMGVNQPQHFGDGTRLSIL.

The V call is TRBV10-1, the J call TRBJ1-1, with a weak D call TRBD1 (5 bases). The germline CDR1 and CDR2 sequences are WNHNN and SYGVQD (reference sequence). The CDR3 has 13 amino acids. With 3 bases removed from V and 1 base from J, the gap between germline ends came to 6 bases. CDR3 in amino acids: CASSERGNTEAFF. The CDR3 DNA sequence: TGCGCCAGCAGTGAAAGGGGGAACACTGAAGCTTTCTTT.

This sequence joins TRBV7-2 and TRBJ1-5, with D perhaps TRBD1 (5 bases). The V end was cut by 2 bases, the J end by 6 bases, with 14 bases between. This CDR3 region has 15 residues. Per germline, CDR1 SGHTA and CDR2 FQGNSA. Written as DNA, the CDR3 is TGTGCCAGCAGCTTACAGGGCAATTCCGCTCAGCCCCAGCATTTT. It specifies CASSLQGNSAQPQHF. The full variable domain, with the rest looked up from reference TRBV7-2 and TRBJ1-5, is GAGVSQSPSNKVTEKGKDVELRCDPISGHTALYWYRQSLGQGLEFLIYFQGNSAPDKSGLPSDRFSAERTGGSVSTLTIQRTQQEDSAVYLCASSLQGNSAQPQHFGDGTRLSIL.

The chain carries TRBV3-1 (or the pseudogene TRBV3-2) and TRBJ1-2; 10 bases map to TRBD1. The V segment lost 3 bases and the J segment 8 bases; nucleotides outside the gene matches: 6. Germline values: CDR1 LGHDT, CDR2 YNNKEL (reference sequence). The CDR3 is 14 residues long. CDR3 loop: CASSQGQGTGGYTF. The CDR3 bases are TGTGCCAGCAGCCAGGGACAGGGGACGGGCGGCTACACCTTC.

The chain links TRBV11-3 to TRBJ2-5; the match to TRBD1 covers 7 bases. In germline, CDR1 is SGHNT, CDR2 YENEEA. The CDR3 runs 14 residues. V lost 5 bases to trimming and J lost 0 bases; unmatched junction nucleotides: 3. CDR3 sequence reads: CASSRQGDQETQYF. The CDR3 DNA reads TGTGCCAGCAGCAGACAGGGTGACCAAGAGACCCAGTACTTC.

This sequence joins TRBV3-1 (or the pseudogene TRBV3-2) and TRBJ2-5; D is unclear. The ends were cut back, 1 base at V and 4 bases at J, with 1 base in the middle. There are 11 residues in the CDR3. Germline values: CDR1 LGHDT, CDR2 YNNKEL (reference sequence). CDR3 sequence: CASSQVETQYF. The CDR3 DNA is TGTGCCAGCAGCCAAGTAGAGACCCAGTACTTC.

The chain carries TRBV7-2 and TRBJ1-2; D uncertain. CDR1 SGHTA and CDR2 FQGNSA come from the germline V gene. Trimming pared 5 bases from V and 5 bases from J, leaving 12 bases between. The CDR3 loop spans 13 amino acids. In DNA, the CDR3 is TGTGCCAGCAGCCCGCGCGGGCTTTATGGCTACACCTTC. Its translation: CASSPRGLYGYTF.

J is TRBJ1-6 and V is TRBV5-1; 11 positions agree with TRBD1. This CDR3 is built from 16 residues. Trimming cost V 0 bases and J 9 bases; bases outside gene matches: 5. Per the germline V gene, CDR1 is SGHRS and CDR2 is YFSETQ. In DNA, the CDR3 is TGCGCCAGCAGCTTGGCCGAAGGGACAGGGGGTTCACCCCTCCACTTT. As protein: CASSLAEGTGGSPLHF.

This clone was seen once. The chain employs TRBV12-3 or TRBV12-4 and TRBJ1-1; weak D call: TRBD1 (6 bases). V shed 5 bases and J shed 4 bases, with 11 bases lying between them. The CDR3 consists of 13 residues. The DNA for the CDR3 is TGTGCCAGCAGTACAGGGATTGGCACTGAAGCTTTCTTT. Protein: CASSTGIGTEAFF.

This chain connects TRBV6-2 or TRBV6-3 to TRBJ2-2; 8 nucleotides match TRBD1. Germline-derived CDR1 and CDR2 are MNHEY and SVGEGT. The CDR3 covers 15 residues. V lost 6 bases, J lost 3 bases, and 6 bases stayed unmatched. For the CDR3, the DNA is TGTGCCAGCAGCATCCAGGGGGCGGACACCGGGGAGCTGTTTTTT. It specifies CASSIQGADTGELFF.

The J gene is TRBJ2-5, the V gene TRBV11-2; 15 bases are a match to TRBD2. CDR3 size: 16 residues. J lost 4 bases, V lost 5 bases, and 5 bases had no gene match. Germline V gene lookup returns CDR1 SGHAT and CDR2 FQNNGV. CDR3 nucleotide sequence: TGTGCCAGCAGCCTCGGACTAGCGGGGGGGTCAGAGACCCAGTACTTC. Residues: CASSLGLAGGSETQYF. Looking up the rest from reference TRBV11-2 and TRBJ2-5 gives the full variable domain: EAGVAQSPRYKIIEKRQSVAFWCNPISGHATLYWYQQILGQGPKLLIQFQNNGVVDDSQLPKDRFSAERLKGVDSTLKIQPAKLEDSAVYLCASSLGLAGGSETQYFGPGTRLLVL.

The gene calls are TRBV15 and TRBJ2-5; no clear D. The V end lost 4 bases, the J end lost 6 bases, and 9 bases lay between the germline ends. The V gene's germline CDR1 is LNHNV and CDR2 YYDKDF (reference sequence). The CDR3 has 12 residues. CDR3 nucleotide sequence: TGTGCCACCAGCACCCGCGACCAGACCCAGTACTTC. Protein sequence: CATSTRDQTQYF.

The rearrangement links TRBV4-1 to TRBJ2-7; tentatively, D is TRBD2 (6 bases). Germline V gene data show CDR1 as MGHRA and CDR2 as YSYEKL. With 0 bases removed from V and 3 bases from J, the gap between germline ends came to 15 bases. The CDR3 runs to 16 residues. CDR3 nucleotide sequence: TGCGCCAGCAGCCAAGAATTGAGGCTAGCGTTCTACGAGCAGTACTTC. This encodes CASSQELRLAFYEQYF.

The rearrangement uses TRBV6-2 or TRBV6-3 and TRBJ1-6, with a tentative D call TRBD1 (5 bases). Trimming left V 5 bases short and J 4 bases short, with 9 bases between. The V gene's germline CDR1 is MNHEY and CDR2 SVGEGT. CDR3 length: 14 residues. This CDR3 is CASSVGAYNSPLHF. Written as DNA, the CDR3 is TGTGCCAGCAGTGTCGGGGCTTATAATTCACCCCTCCACTTT.

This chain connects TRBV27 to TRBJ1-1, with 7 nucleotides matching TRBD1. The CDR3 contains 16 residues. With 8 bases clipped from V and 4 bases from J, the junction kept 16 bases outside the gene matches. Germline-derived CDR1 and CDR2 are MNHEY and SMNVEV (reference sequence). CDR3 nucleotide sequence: TGTGCCAGCTATTTAACCCCAGGACAGGTGTGCACTGAAGCTTTCTTT. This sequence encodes CASYLTPGQVCTEAFF.

CDR3 nucleotides: TGTGCCAGCAGTACCTCAAGACAGGTTGCCTACGAGCAGTACTTC. As protein: CASSTSRQVAYEQYF. The V call is TRBV6-5, the J call TRBJ2-7; D might be TRBD1 (6 bases). The CDR3 is 15 amino acids. The ends were cut back, 5 bases at V and 2 bases at J, with 16 bases in the middle. Germline V CDR1 and CDR2: MNHEY, SVGAGI.

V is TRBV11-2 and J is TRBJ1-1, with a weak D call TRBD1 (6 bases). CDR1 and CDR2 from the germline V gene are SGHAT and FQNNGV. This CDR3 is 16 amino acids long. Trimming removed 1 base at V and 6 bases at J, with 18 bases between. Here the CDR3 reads CASSLGTVYKRPEAFF. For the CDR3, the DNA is TGTGCCAGCAGCTTAGGGACAGTCTACAAGAGGCCTGAAGCTTTCTTT. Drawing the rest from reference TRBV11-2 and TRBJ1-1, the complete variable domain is EAGVAQSPRYKIIEKRQSVAFWCNPISGHATLYWYQQILGQGPKLLIQFQNNGVVDDSQLPKDRFSAERLKGVDSTLKIQPAKLEDSAVYLCASSLGTVYKRPEAFFGQGTRLTVV.

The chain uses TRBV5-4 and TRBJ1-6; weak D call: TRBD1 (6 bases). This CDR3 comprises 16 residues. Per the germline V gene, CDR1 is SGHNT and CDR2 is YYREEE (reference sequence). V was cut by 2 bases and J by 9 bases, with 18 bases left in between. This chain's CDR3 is CASSFSDSPLASPLHF. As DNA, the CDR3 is TGTGCCAGCAGCTTTTCGGACAGCCCCTTAGCTTCACCCCTCCACTTT.

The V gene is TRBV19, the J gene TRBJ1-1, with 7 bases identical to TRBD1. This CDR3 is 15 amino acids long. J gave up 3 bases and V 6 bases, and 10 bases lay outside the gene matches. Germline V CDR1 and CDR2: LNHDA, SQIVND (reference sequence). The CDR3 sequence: CASSGDSIGDTEAFF. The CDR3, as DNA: TGTGCCAGTAGCGGGGACAGTATAGGGGACACTGAAGCTTTCTTT.

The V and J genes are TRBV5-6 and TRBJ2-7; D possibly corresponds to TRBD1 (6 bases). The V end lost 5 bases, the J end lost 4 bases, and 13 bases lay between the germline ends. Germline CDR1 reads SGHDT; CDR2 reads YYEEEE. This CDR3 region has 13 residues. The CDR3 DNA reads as TGTGCCAGCAGTTATGGACAGCCTTACGAGCAGTACTTC. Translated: CASSYGQPYEQYF.

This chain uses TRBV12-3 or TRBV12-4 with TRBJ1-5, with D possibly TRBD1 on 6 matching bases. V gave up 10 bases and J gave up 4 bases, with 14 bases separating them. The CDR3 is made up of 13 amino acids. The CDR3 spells CATKEGQNQPQHF. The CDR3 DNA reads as TGTGCCACTAAGGAAGGACAGAATCAGCCCCAGCATTTT.